Each of the 8 T cell receptor beta chains below was sequenced from the same sample in a study of blood T cell repertoires in COVID-19. The repertoire was sequenced with immunoSEQ multiplex PCR; TCRdb's copy has only in-frame clones and lacks some. This repertoire shows around 160,000 clones, 80% found once; its top ten account for approximately 3%. The sequenced sample consisted of PBMCs or T cells enriched from blood (not recorded which). Receptors were obtained from a woman in her sixties who had recovered from COVID-19.

The chain couples TRBV30 to TRBJ2-1; 14 bases fit TRBD2. This CDR3 has 17 amino acids. V shed 3 bases, J shed 6 bases, and the junction held 10 bases outside the gene matches. CDR1 GTSNPN and CDR2 SVGIG come from the germline V gene (reference sequence). The CDR3 coding sequence is TGTGCCTGGAGAGATCGACTAGCGGGGGGGCTGGGCAATGAGCAGTTCTTC. It yields the protein CAWRDRLAGGLGNEQFF.

This clone appeared a few times. The chain links TRBV19 to TRBJ2-1; D unresolved. The CDR3 runs 15 residues. The V and J ends lost 5 bases and 2 bases respectively, with 13 bases between them. CDR1 and CDR2 (germline): LNHDA, SQIVND (reference sequence). CDR3 nucleotide sequence: TGTGCCAGTAGTGTCCCCCGAACAGCCTACAATGAGCAGTTCTTC. Translation gives CASSVPRTAYNEQFF. Supplemented by reference TRBV19 and TRBJ2-1, the full variable domain reads DGGITQSPKYLFRKEGQNVTLSCEQNLNHDAMYWYRQDPGQGLRLIYYSQIVNDFQKGDIAEGYSVSREKKESFPLTVTSAQKNPTAFYLCASSVPRTAYNEQFFGPGTRLTVL.

V gene TRBV7-2 combines with J gene TRBJ2-2; TRBD1 agrees at 8 bases. The CDR3 runs to 15 residues. Trimming took 6 bases from V and 6 from J; bases not matched to a gene: 9. Per the germline V gene, CDR1 is SGHTA and CDR2 is FQGNSA. CDR3 loop: CASSRDGTGAGELFF. As DNA, the CDR3 is TGTGCCAGCAGTAGAGACGGGACAGGCGCCGGGGAGCTGTTTTTT.

The rearrangement joins TRBV18 to TRBJ1-1; a weak D match, TRBD1 (6 bases). The CDR3 totals 16 residues. Germline CDR1 reads KGHSH; CDR2 reads LQKENI. The V and J ends lost 2 bases and 5 bases respectively, with 18 bases between them. CDR3 in DNA: TGTGCCAGCTCACCATCCAGGGGAAGGAGTGAGACTGAAGCTTTCTTT. It is translated as CASSPSRGRSETEAFF.

The gene calls are TRBV9 and TRBJ2-2; D ambiguous. This CDR3 region has 16 residues. Trimming removed 0 bases at V and 6 bases at J, with 15 bases between. From germline, CDR1 is SGDLS and CDR2 YYNGEE. The CDR3 sequence: CASSVDTFGRAGELFF. For the CDR3, the DNA is TGTGCCAGCAGCGTAGATACCTTTGGTCGGGCCGGGGAGCTGTTTTTT.

Comment on this clone: Compared with germline, one end of the junction differs, possibly owing to a read error. The chain combines TRBV20-1 with TRBJ1-1; D gene uncertain. The CDR3 consists of 11 residues. Germline values: CDR1 DFQATT, CDR2 SNEGSKA (reference sequence). This CDR3 reads CSARGAPEAFF. The CDR3 coding sequence is TGCAGTGCAAGAGGAGCCCCTGAAGCTTTCTTT.

This clone was counted once. CDR3 in DNA: TGTGCCAGCTCACCACAGGGACAGGGGGCCCTAAGGGCCCAGCATTTT. Translation gives CASSPQGQGALRAQHF. The V and J genes are TRBV18 and TRBJ1-5; the match to TRBD1 covers 12 bases. The CDR3 is 16 residues long. V dropped 1 base and J dropped 11; count of bases not matched to a gene: 9. Germline loops: CDR1 KGHSH, CDR2 LQKENI.

The CDR3 region has the DNA TGCAGTGCTAGTCCAAACACTGAAGCTTTCTTT. This encodes CSASPNTEAFF. The V call is TRBV20-1, the J call TRBJ1-1, with D hard to call. This CDR3 contains 11 residues. The V and J ends lost 3 bases and 2 bases respectively, with 4 bases between them. Per the germline V gene, CDR1 is DFQATT and CDR2 is SNEGSKA (reference sequence).